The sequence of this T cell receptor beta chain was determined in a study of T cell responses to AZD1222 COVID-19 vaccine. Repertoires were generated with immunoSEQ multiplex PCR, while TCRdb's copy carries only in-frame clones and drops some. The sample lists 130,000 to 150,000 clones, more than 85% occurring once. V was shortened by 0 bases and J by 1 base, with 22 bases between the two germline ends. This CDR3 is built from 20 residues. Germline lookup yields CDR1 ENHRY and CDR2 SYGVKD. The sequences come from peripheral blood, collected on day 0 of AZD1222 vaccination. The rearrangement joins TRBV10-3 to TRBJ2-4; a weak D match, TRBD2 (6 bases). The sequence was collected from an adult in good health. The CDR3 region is CAISESQAGLYSRAKNIQYF. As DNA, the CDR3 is TGTGCCATCAGTGAGTCCCAGGCGGGATTATACTCTAGGGCCAAAAACATTCAGTACTTC.